This section outlines one T cell receptor (beta chain) sequence together with its context. What it recognizes is unknown. This sample is part of a study of long-term antiretroviral therapy in people with HIV. Samples were assayed with immunoSEQ v3.0 at survey level. Repertoires were generated with immunoSEQ multiplex PCR, while TCRdb's copy carries only in-frame clones and drops some. This sample has some 28,000 clones, with 75% to 85% found just once. The study, taken as a whole, reports: HIV repertoires showed narrower CDR3 length ranges than controls.

The sample in question was unsorted PBMCs, obtained 0.3 years after starting antiretroviral therapy. This receptor was obtained from a man in his forties with HIV.

The CDR3 here is CASSRRTGKETQYF. The CDR3 DNA reads as TGTGCCAGCTCACGCCGGACAGGGAAGGAGACCCAGTACTTC. V gene TRBV18 combines with J gene TRBJ2-5; TRBD1 aligns across 8 bases. V lost 4 bases to trimming and J lost 5 bases; unmatched junction nucleotides: 6. The CDR3 is 14 amino acids. Per germline, CDR1 KGHSH and CDR2 LQKENI.